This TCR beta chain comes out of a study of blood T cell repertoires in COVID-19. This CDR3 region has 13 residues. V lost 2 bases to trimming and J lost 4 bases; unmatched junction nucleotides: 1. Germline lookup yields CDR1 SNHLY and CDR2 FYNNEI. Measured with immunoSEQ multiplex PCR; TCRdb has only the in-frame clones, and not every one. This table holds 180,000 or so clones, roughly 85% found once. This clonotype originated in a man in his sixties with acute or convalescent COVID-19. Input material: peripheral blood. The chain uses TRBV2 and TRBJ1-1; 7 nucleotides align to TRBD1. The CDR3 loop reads CASSETGVTEAFF. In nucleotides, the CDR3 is TGTGCCAGCAGTGAAACAGGGGTCACTGAAGCTTTCTTT.